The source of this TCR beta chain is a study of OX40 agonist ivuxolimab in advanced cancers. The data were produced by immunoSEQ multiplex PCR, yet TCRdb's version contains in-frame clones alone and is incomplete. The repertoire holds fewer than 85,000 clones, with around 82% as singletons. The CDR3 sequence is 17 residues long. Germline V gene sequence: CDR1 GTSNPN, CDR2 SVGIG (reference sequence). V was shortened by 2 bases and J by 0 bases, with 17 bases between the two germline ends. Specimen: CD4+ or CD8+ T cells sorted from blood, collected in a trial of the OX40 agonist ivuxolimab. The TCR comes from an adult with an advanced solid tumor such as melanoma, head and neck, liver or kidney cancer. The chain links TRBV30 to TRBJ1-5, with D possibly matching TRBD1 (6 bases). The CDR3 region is CAWSRQGPSYSNQPQHF. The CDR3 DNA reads TGTGCCTGGAGTAGGCAGGGGCCGTCCTATAGCAATCAGCCCCAGCATTTT.